Only one count was recorded for the clone carrying this T cell receptor beta chain. Its antigen is unidentified. The data belong to a study of TIL therapy for anti-PD-1-resistant metastatic lung cancer. Study findings and constraints: Patients were highly selected, enriched for treatment-naive, never-smoker and oncogene-addicted cases.

The immunoSEQ assay was v3. Sequencing used immunoSEQ multiplex PCR; TCRdb keeps in-frame clones, though not all of them. The profile shows some 16,000 clones, around 70% of them singletons. Time point specified: pre-treatment sample, taken before nivolumab and TIL therapy. Sample: blood, taken at baseline. This clonotype was sampled from a person aged 30 to 80 with non-small cell lung cancer.

The CDR3 nucleotides are TGCGCCAGCAGCTTGGGGGCAGGGAACACTGAAGCTTTCTTT. Residues: CASSLGAGNTEAFF. V gene TRBV5-1 combines with J gene TRBJ1-1; D not resolved. The germline V gene has CDR1 SGHRS and CDR2 YFSETQ. V was shortened by 0 bases and J by 1 base, with 7 bases between the two germline ends. This CDR3 region has 14 residues.